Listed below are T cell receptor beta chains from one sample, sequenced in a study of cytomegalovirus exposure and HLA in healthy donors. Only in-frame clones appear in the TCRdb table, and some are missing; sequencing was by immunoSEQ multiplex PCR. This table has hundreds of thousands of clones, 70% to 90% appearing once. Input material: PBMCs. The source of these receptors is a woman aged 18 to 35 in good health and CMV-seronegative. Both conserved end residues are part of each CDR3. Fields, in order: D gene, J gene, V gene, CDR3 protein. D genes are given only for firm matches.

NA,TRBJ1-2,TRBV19,CASSPPLSRGDYGYTF
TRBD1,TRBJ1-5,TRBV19,CASSPGDRDGFGPQHF
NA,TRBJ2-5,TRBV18,CASSPGVRETQYF
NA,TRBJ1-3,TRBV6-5,CASRRDGSGNTIYF
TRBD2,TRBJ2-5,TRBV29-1,CSAVSWGLLGEQYF
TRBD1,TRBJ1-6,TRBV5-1,CASSTDRPYNSPLHF
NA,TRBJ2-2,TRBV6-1,CASTESSRNTGELFF
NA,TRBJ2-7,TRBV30,CAADEQYF
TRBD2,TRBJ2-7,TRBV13,CASSFVSGGELSSYGQYF
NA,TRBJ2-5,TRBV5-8,CASNGEETQYF